A selection of T cell receptor beta chains follows, all from one sample in a study of immune characteristics of hereditary and idiopathic chronic pancreatitis. The method was immunoSEQ multiplex PCR; TCRdb's version includes in-frame clones alone and lacks a portion of them. The sample lists 11,000 to 15,000 clones; about 70% were seen once. The sample comprised pancreas tissue with hereditary chronic pancreatitis. The receptors derive from a human donor with chronic pancreatitis. CDR3s include the opening cysteine and the closing phenylalanine or tryptophan. Fields, in order: clone size, J gene, D gene, V gene, CDR3 DNA, CDR3 protein. The D gene is left open where the match is weak. Clone size is shown for a subset of rows, as once, few, many or a class of expanded clone.

abundance: NA; j_gene: TRBJ1-3; d_gene: NA; v_gene: TRBV29-1; CDR3nt: TGCAGCGTTATCATACCCCACTCTGGAAACACCATATATTTT; CDR3aa: CSVIIPHSGNTIYF
abundance: NA; j_gene: TRBJ2-3; d_gene: TRBD1; v_gene: TRBV27; CDR3nt: TGTGCCAGCAGTTTACTAAGGACAGGGGGTCTGGTAGATACGCAGTATTTT; CDR3aa: CASSLLRTGGLVDTQYF
abundance: NA; j_gene: TRBJ2-3; d_gene: NA; v_gene: TRBV10-3; CDR3nt: TGTGCCATCAGTGATCCCGCCGGGACCCCGCGGCCAGATACGCAGTATTTT; CDR3aa: CAISDPAGTPRPDTQYF
abundance: NA; j_gene: TRBJ1-1; d_gene: NA; v_gene: TRBV12-3/TRBV12-4; CDR3nt: TGTGCCAGCAGTTTAGAAACAGGGAGAGCTTTCTTT; CDR3aa: CASSLETGRAFF
abundance: NA; j_gene: TRBJ2-4; d_gene: NA; v_gene: TRBV28; CDR3nt: TGTGCCAGCAGTTTTAACAGGGGACTACTAGCCAAAAACATTCAGTACTTC; CDR3aa: CASSFNRGLLAKNIQYF
abundance: NA; j_gene: TRBJ2-2; d_gene: NA; v_gene: TRBV9; CDR3nt: TGTGCCAGCAGCGTCGGGGGATCGGTAGCCGGGGAGCTGTTTTTT; CDR3aa: CASSVGGSVAGELFF
abundance: NA; j_gene: TRBJ2-1; d_gene: NA; v_gene: TRBV6-4; CDR3nt: TGTGCCAGCAGTGACTCGGGGGAGAGCTACAATGAGCAGTTCTTC; CDR3aa: CASSDSGESYNEQFF
abundance: NA; j_gene: TRBJ2-7; d_gene: NA; v_gene: TRBV12-3/TRBV12-4; CDR3nt: TGTGCCAGCAGTTTACAGGGCAACGAGCAGTACTTC; CDR3aa: CASSLQGNEQYF
abundance: NA; j_gene: TRBJ1-4; d_gene: TRBD1; v_gene: TRBV5-1; CDR3nt: TGCGCCAGCAGCCCGGGACAGGGAGGGGAAAAACTGTTTTTT; CDR3aa: CASSPGQGGEKLFF
abundance: NA; j_gene: TRBJ1-5; d_gene: NA; v_gene: TRBV2; CDR3nt: TGTGCCAGCAGTTTACGTACAGGGACTCAGCCCCAGCATTTT; CDR3aa: CASSLRTGTQPQHF
abundance: NA; j_gene: TRBJ1-6; d_gene: NA; v_gene: TRBV28; CDR3nt: TGTGCCAGCAGTTTAGTAGGCTACTCTAGCTCCTATAATTCACCCCTCCACTTT; CDR3aa: CASSLVGYSSSYNSPLHF
abundance: NA; j_gene: TRBJ2-7; d_gene: TRBD2; v_gene: TRBV5-1; CDR3nt: TGCGCCAGCAGCGACACTAGCGGGAGCTACGAGCAGTACTTC; CDR3aa: CASSDTSGSYEQYF
abundance: NA; j_gene: TRBJ2-7; d_gene: TRBD1; v_gene: TRBV15; CDR3nt: TGTGCCACCAGTCAACAGGGGGATATTTACGAGCAGTACTTC; CDR3aa: CATSQQGDIYEQYF
abundance: once; j_gene: TRBJ2-3; d_gene: TRBD2; v_gene: TRBV27; CDR3nt: TGTGCCAGCAGGACGGGGCTAGCGGGGTTCCTCACAGATACGCAGTATTTT; CDR3aa: CASRTGLAGFLTDTQYF
abundance: NA; j_gene: TRBJ2-3; d_gene: NA; v_gene: TRBV16; CDR3nt: TGTGCCAGCAGCCAATCTGCCCCTCGCACAGATACGCAGTATTTT; CDR3aa: CASSQSAPRTDTQYF
abundance: NA; j_gene: TRBJ1-3; d_gene: NA; v_gene: TRBV28; CDR3nt: TGTGCCAGCAGTTTAGACGGGCACTCTGGAAACACCATATATTTT; CDR3aa: CASSLDGHSGNTIYF
abundance: NA; j_gene: TRBJ2-6; d_gene: NA; v_gene: TRBV27; CDR3nt: TGTGCCAGCAGCCCGGATGGCTCTGGGGCCAACGTCCTGACTTTC; CDR3aa: CASSPDGSGANVLTF
abundance: few; j_gene: TRBJ2-6; d_gene: TRBD1; v_gene: TRBV5-8; CDR3nt: TGTGCCAGCAGCCCGGGACAGAACTCTGGGGCCAACGTCCTGACTTTC; CDR3aa: CASSPGQNSGANVLTF
abundance: NA; j_gene: TRBJ2-3; d_gene: NA; v_gene: TRBV5-1; CDR3nt: TGCGCCAGCAGCTTGGCGGCAGATACGCAGTATTTT; CDR3aa: CASSLAADTQYF
abundance: NA; j_gene: TRBJ1-3; d_gene: NA; v_gene: TRBV5-1; CDR3nt: TGCGCCAGCAGCGGTGGGGGAAATGGAAACACCATATATTTT; CDR3aa: CASSGGGNGNTIYF
abundance: NA; j_gene: TRBJ1-2; d_gene: NA; v_gene: TRBV5-6; CDR3nt: TGTGCCAGCAGGACAACCACAGTTCTCTATGGCTACACCTTC; CDR3aa: CASRTTTVLYGYTF
abundance: NA; j_gene: TRBJ1-1; d_gene: NA; v_gene: TRBV19; CDR3nt: TGTGCCAGTAGTAAACGGGAGAACACTGAAGCTTTCTTT; CDR3aa: CASSKRENTEAFF
abundance: NA; j_gene: TRBJ2-3; d_gene: NA; v_gene: TRBV30; CDR3nt: TGTGCCTGGTTCAGTCATAGCAGGGATACGCAGTATTTT; CDR3aa: CAWFSHSRDTQYF
abundance: once; j_gene: TRBJ2-6; d_gene: TRBD1; v_gene: TRBV5-1; CDR3nt: TGCGCCAGCAGGGGGCAGGGGGCATCAGGGGCCAACGTCCTGACTTTC; CDR3aa: CASRGQGASGANVLTF
abundance: NA; j_gene: TRBJ2-5; d_gene: TRBD2; v_gene: TRBV4-2; CDR3nt: TGTGCCAGCAGCCAAGAAGGGATGAGCGGGGGCCCAGGAACCCAGTACTTC; CDR3aa: CASSQEGMSGGPGTQYF
abundance: NA; j_gene: TRBJ2-7; d_gene: NA; v_gene: TRBV6-5; CDR3nt: TGTGCCAGCAGTCTCAGGGGGGGCGAGCAGTACTTC; CDR3aa: CASSLRGGEQYF
abundance: NA; j_gene: TRBJ2-1; d_gene: NA; v_gene: TRBV23-1; CDR3nt: TGCGCCAGCAGTCTCCGGCCGCTAGATGAGCAGTTCTTC; CDR3aa: CASSLRPLDEQFF
abundance: NA; j_gene: TRBJ1-1; d_gene: TRBD1; v_gene: TRBV12-3/TRBV12-4; CDR3nt: TGTGCCAGCAGGGGACAGATGAACACTGAAGCTTTCTTT; CDR3aa: CASRGQMNTEAFF
abundance: NA; j_gene: TRBJ2-7; d_gene: TRBD1; v_gene: TRBV18; CDR3nt: TGTGCCAGCTCAACACCCGGGACAGGGTCCTACGAGCAGTACTTC; CDR3aa: CASSTPGTGSYEQYF
abundance: NA; j_gene: TRBJ1-1; d_gene: NA; v_gene: TRBV24-1; CDR3nt: TGTGCCACCAGTGGGGGCACCACTGAAGCTTTCTTT; CDR3aa: CATSGGTTEAFF
abundance: few; j_gene: TRBJ2-2; d_gene: NA; v_gene: TRBV5-4; CDR3nt: TGTGCCAGCAGCTTGGACGGTCTTCCCGGGGAGCTGTTTTTT; CDR3aa: CASSLDGLPGELFF